The 3 T cell receptor beta chains reported below all come from one sample, sequenced in a study of shared clonotypes between healthy human individuals. The protocol was immunoSEQ multiplex PCR, while the TCRdb copy is restricted to in-frame clones and leaves out a portion. In the table there are about 680,000 clones, less than 85% of which are singletons. The sequencing sample was made of memory CD4+ T cells sorted from blood. Regarding subset: CD45RA-negative fraction. These receptors came from a woman younger than 45 in good health.

V usage is TRBV10-1 and J usage is TRBJ2-2; D gene uncertain. Trimming stripped 2 bases from V and 4 bases from J, with 17 bases between. The CDR3 spans 17 residues. CDR1 is WNHNN and CDR2 is SYGVQD in the germline V gene (reference sequence). The CDR3 sequence: CASSEGPLLRSTGELFF. The CDR3 DNA follows: TGCGCCAGCAGTGAGGGACCTCTTCTCCGTAGCACCGGGGAGCTGTTTTTT.

This clone occurred a few times. The rearrangement links TRBV4-1 to TRBJ1-4, with 7 bases fitting TRBD1. The germline V gene has CDR1 MGHRA and CDR2 YSYEKL. V trimming: 0 bases; J trimming: 7 bases; junction bases outside the gene matches: 11. CDR3 length: 17 amino acids. This CDR3 reads CASSQDKMRQGSEKLFF. The CDR3 nucleotides are TGCGCCAGCAGCCAAGATAAGATGAGACAGGGAAGTGAAAAACTGTTTTTT.

V is TRBV28 and J is TRBJ1-1, with D perhaps matching TRBD1 (6 bases). V lost 2 bases and J 4 bases, leaving 8 bases between the germline ends. The CDR3 runs 13 residues. Germline values: CDR1 MDHEN, CDR2 SYDVKM. The CDR3 DNA sequence: TGTGCCAGCAGTTTAGAACAGGGCACTGAAGCTTTCTTT. Protein product: CASSLEQGTEAFF.